These T cell receptor beta chains were read from a single sample in a study of T cell repertoires in cytomegalovirus infection. TCRdb recomputed calls from the reads with MiXCR, one row per CDR3 protein. The repertoire holds 740,000 or so distinct CDR3 sequences, 35% to 45% seen once, with 2.5% to 3.5% in the top ten. The sequencing input was PBMCs. The source is a human donor in good health (CMV status not recorded). Some clones in this sample may be carry-over from other donors' samples. The CDR3 runs from the conserved cysteine through the conserved F or W. The D gene is left open where the match is weak. Size tells how often a clone was seen (once, few, many) or the class of an expanded clone, and some rows leave it out.

clone_size d_call j_call v_call cdr3_nt cdr3_aa
NA NA TRBJ2-3 TRBV7-4 TGTGCCAGCAGGTCCTCAGGGGCACCTAGCACAGATACGCAGTATTTT CASRSSGAPSTDTQYF
NA NA TRBJ2-7 TRBV11-2 TGTGCCAGCAGCTTAGAAGGAATTCCATACGAGCAGTACTTC CASSLEGIPYEQYF
NA NA TRBJ2-2 TRBV4-1 TGCGCCAGCAGCCAAGAAAGTGTCCGGGGCGCGGAGCTGTTTTTT CASSQESVRGAELFF
few TRBD2 TRBJ2-1 TRBV7-8 TGTGCCAGCAGCCATGGGACTATTTCCTCCTACAATGAGCAGTTCTTC CASSHGTISSYNEQFF
once NA TRBJ1-4 TRBV4-2 TGTGCCAGAAGCCAAGTCTCGCCGGCTAATGAAAAACTGTTTTTT CARSQVSPANEKLFF
NA NA TRBJ2-7 TRBV5-1 TGCGCCAGCAGCTTGAGGGCAGGGGACGAGCAGTACTTC CASSLRAGDEQYF
few TRBD2 TRBJ2-1 TRBV11-3 TGTGCCAGCAGCTTAGGCCCGGGAGGGACCTACAATGAGCAGTTCTTC CASSLGPGGTYNEQFF
few NA TRBJ2-7 TRBV7-6 TGTGCCAGCAGCTTAGATGGAGGACTTGTGCACCTTTACTTC CASSLDGGLVHLYF
NA TRBD1 TRBJ2-7 TRBV5-8 TGTGCCGGCAGCTTCCCCGCTGGGCAGGGGGACTCCTACGAGCAGTACTTC CAGSFPAGQGDSYEQYF
NA NA TRBJ2-3 TRBV5-6 TGTGCCAGCAGCTTGGGCGGGTACTTCACAGATACGCAGTATTTT CASSLGGYFTDTQYF
few NA TRBJ1-2 TRBV6-1 TGTGCCAGCAGTGAAGCGATAAGGGCAGGGAACTATGGCTACACCTTC CASSEAIRAGNYGYTF
NA NA TRBJ1-6 TRBV20-1 TGCAGTGCTAGAGGCACAGGTCGCACGAATTCACCCCTCCACTTT CSARGTGRTNSPLHF
NA NA TRBJ2-4 TRBV2 TGTGCCAGCAGTGAACAACGGCCCCGTTTGTACTTC CASSEQRPRLYF
few TRBD2 TRBJ2-3 TRBV6-6 TGTGCCAGCACCGTAGCGGGAGCACCCACTAGCACAGATACGCAGTATTTT CASTVAGAPTSTDTQYF
many NA TRBJ1-2 TRBV12-3/TRBV12-4 TGTGCCAGCAGCCGTAGTCTCCTCGGGATCGGCTACACCTTC CASSRSLLGIGYTF
NA NA TRBJ1-5 TRBV28 TGTGCCAGCAGTTCTTGGACATTTAGCAATCAGCCCCAGCATTTT CASSSWTFSNQPQHF
many NA TRBJ1-2 TRBV7-2 TGTGCCAGCAGCTATACATGGGGTGGTAGAAGTGGCTACACCTTC CASSYTWGGRSGYTF
few NA TRBJ2-7 TRBV2 TGTGCCAGTATAACCGGTCGACACACGACCTACGAGCAGTACTTC CASITGRHTTYEQYF
many NA TRBJ2-7 TRBV7-6 TGTGCCAGCAGCCCGCGAGGAGGGACCTACGAGCAGTACTTC CASSPRGGTYEQYF
few TRBD2 TRBJ2-7 TRBV12-3/TRBV12-4 TGTGCCAGCAGCTTCCGGGACTATAACTACGAGCAGTACTTC CASSFRDYNYEQYF
NA TRBD2 TRBJ2-3 TRBV11-3 TGTGCCAGCAGCGCCAGGACTAGCGGGGGGACAGATACGCAGTATTTT CASSARTSGGTDTQYF
NA TRBD2 TRBJ2-3 TRBV4-1 TGCGCCAGCAGCCAAGGGAATAGCGGGGGAGATACGCAGTATTTT CASSQGNSGGDTQYF
NA NA TRBJ1-2 TRBV2 TGTGCCAGCAGTGACATCTCGCGGGACTATGGCTACACCTTC CASSDISRDYGYTF
NA TRBD2 TRBJ2-3 TRBV27 TGTGCCAGCAGTTTAAGGCGGGAGTTCACAGATACGCAGTATTTT CASSLRREFTDTQYF
once NA TRBJ2-7 TRBV6-5 TGTGCCAGCGGAGGCGCCCCTCCCTACGAGCAGTACTTC CASGGAPPYEQYF
NA TRBD1 TRBJ1-5 TRBV6-1 TGTGCCAGCAGCAGAGATCCCAGGGGGTCCAATCAGCCCCAGCATTTT CASSRDPRGSNQPQHF
NA NA TRBJ2-7 TRBV7-4 TGTGCCAGCAGCTTTGCTGGGGACAACTACGAGCAGTACTTC CASSFAGDNYEQYF
few NA TRBJ2-1 TRBV6-1 TGTGCCAGCAGTGGAATTGGTCGCGTATCCTACAATGAGCAGTTCTTC CASSGIGRVSYNEQFF
NA NA TRBJ2-5 TRBV7-6 TGTGCCAGCGGCGTGAGTCAGGGGAGAGAGACGCAGTACTTC CASGVSQGRETQYF
NA NA TRBJ1-5 TRBV19 TGTGCCAGTAGTAGTTTTACAGAAAATAGCAATCAGCCCCAGCATTTT CASSSFTENSNQPQHF
NA NA TRBJ2-6 TRBV7-2 TGTGCCAGCAGCTTAAACAGGATAGCGGTCTCTGGGGCCAACGTCCTGACTTTC CASSLNRIAVSGANVLTF
few NA TRBJ1-1 TRBV19 TGTGCCAGTAGTATTTCGGGGCTTAACACTGAAGCTTTCTTT CASSISGLNTEAFF
NA NA TRBJ2-7 TRBV5-1 TGCGCCAGCAGCTTGGTAGTCAGGGCCGTCGGGGAGCAGTACTTC CASSLVVRAVGEQYF
NA TRBD1 TRBJ2-1 TRBV5-5 TGTGCCAGCAGCTTTACAGGGGAGTGGAGTGAGCAGTTCTTC CASSFTGEWSEQFF
NA NA TRBJ1-5 TRBV2 TGTGCCATCTCACAGGGTCGGAGCAATCAGCCCCAGCATTTT CAISQGRSNQPQHF
few TRBD1 TRBJ1-3 TRBV6-5 TGTGCCAGCAGGCCTTCCGGGACAGGGGGCATCTCTGGAAACACCATATATTTT CASRPSGTGGISGNTIYF
NA TRBD1 TRBJ2-7 TRBV14 TGTGCCAGCAGCCGGGGACAGCCCAACTCCTACGAGCAGTACTTC CASSRGQPNSYEQYF
few TRBD2 TRBJ2-5 TRBV24-1 TGTGCCACCTCCGGGACTAACACACAGCGGCAAGAGACCCAGTACTTC CATSGTNTQRQETQYF
few NA TRBJ2-5 TRBV11-2 TGTGCCAGCAGCTTCTTGAGGGGTGGAGGGGAGACCCAGTACTTC CASSFLRGGGETQYF
NA TRBD1 TRBJ1-6 TRBV27 TGTGCCAGCAACAAACAGGGACAGGGAGGATCACCCCTCCACTTT CASNKQGQGGSPLHF
NA NA TRBJ2-7 TRBV25-1 TGTGCCAGCAGTGAGGGGTGGGGCGAGCAGTACTTC CASSEGWGEQYF
few NA TRBJ1-5 TRBV7-8 TGTGCCAGCAGCTTGAGCGGTCAGGGAGGCAATCAGCCCCAGCATTTT CASSLSGQGGNQPQHF
few NA TRBJ1-2 TRBV20-1 TGCAGTGCTAGAGAGGGCATGGGGTATGGCTACACCTTC CSAREGMGYGYTF
NA NA TRBJ1-6 TRBV11-2 TGTGCCAGCAGGGACTCCTACAGGGCGGCACCCCTCCACTTT CASRDSYRAAPLHF
NA NA TRBJ1-2 TRBV28 TGTGCCAGCAGGGGTTACGGACAGAACTATGGCTACACCTTC CASRGYGQNYGYTF
few TRBD1 TRBJ1-1 TRBV28 TGTGCCAGCAGTGGGACAGGGGTCCCTGAAGCTTTCTTT CASSGTGVPEAFF
few TRBD2 TRBJ2-1 TRBV27 TGTGCCAGTTCAGCCTTTGGGGGACTAGCGGGAGGCGAGCAGTTCTTC CASSAFGGLAGGEQFF
few NA TRBJ1-2 TRBV7-8 TGTGCCAGCAGCTTAGCGGCCGCCCAAGGCTACACCTTC CASSLAAAQGYTF
many NA TRBJ1-4 TRBV7-2 TGTGCCAGCAGCATCTACAGTGCAACTAATGAAAAACTGTTTTTT CASSIYSATNEKLFF
many NA TRBJ2-4 TRBV7-2 TGTGCCAGCAGCCAGGGGGGCCAAAACATTCAGTACTTC CASSQGGQNIQYF
many TRBD1 TRBJ2-7 TRBV28 TGTGCCAGCAGAGGATACAGGGGGCTAGGTTCCTACGAGCAGTACTTC CASRGYRGLGSYEQYF
NA TRBD2 TRBJ2-1 TRBV7-8 TGTGCCAGCAGAGCACCAACAGCGGGAGGCCCTTTCAATGAGCAGTTCTTC CASRAPTAGGPFNEQFF
few NA TRBJ1-2 TRBV19 TGTGCCAGCCTCCGTCGGGACGGCTATGGCTACACCTTC CASLRRDGYGYTF
few NA TRBJ2-2 TRBV19 TGTGCCAGTAGTATTCTTCTGCAGAGCACCGGGGAGCTGTTTTTT CASSILLQSTGELFF
NA NA TRBJ1-2 TRBV28 TGTGCCAGCGACAGTAGGGACTTCAAGGATAACTATGGCTACACCTTC CASDSRDFKDNYGYTF
NA NA TRBJ1-1 TRBV6-6 TGTGCCAGCAGTTTCGCACGGGGACAACCGAACACTGAAGCTTTCTTT CASSFARGQPNTEAFF
NA TRBD2 TRBJ2-1 TRBV9 TGTGCCAGCAGCGTTAGCGGGGGGACAGGTAATGAGCAGTTCTTC CASSVSGGTGNEQFF
NA TRBD2 TRBJ2-7 TRBV7-4 TGTGCCAGCAGCTTAGTTATAAGCGGGAGCTGGTACGAGCAGTACTTC CASSLVISGSWYEQYF